The 21 T cell receptor beta chains given below trace back to one sample, sequenced in a study of cytomegalovirus exposure and HLA in healthy donors (dated by TCRdb to the late 2010s). The library relied on the immunoSEQ multiplex PCR assay. A mixture of 60 forward primers for TCR Vbeta segments and 13 reverse primers for TCR Jbeta segments was used in the multiplex PCR. Drawn from immuneACCESS, this table holds only the in-frame rearrangements with V and J called that TCRdb kept. Clones are partly lost; checked studies trace under half to an unresolved V gene and leave the rest unexplained. This sample holds roughly 150,000 clones; about 84% were observed only once. Around 6.6% of the sample is taken by the ten largest. Sequenced material: PBMCs. These receptors were collected from a woman aged 40 to 50 in good health and CMV-seropositive.

This clone was detected many times. The chain recombines TRBV6-6 with TRBJ2-2; 8 nucleotides align to TRBD1. V gave up 6 bases and J gave up 4 bases; unmatched junction bases: 7. The length of the CDR3 is 15 residues. Germline lookup yields CDR1 MNHNY and CDR2 SVGAGI (reference sequence). CDR3 sequence (DNA): TGTGCCAGCAGCCGCGGACAGGGAAGCACCGGGGAGCTGTTTTTT. It is translated as CASSRGQGSTGELFF.

In its sample, this clone was seen a few times. The chain employs TRBV6-1 and TRBJ2-5; D is perhaps TRBD2 (6 bases). CDR3 length: 12 residues. Trimming left V 9 bases short and J 0 bases short, with 8 bases between. Germline assignment: CDR1 MNHNS and CDR2 SASEGT. As DNA, the CDR3 is TGTGCCAGTGGGGGGAACCAAGAGACCCAGTACTTC. Translating gives CASGGNQETQYF.

In its sample, this clone was seen a few times. The V gene is TRBV18, the J gene TRBJ2-3, with D hard to call. The CDR3 has 16 residues. In germline, CDR1 is KGHSH, CDR2 LQKENI. V dropped 3 bases and J dropped 1 base, with 14 bases sitting between them. CDR3 coding DNA: TGTGCCAGCTCACCGTCCGTGGGCTCGGGCACAGATACGCAGTATTTT. It is translated as CASSPSVGSGTDTQYF.

The rearrangement joins TRBV5-1 to TRBJ1-2; 8 nucleotides agree with TRBD1. Germline trimming cut 0 bases from V and 3 bases from J; bases unmatched to any gene: 1. Germline V gene lookup returns CDR1 SGHRS and CDR2 YFSETQ. This CDR3 spans 14 amino acids. CDR3 sequence: CASSLGQGYYGYTF. CDR3 DNA: TGCGCCAGCAGCTTGGGACAGGGGTACTATGGCTACACCTTC.

The V and J genes are TRBV28 and TRBJ1-1, with D perhaps matching TRBD1 (6 bases). Germline assignment: CDR1 MDHEN and CDR2 SYDVKM. The CDR3 loop spans 14 amino acids. V was cut by 2 bases and J by 1 base, with 8 bases left in between. The CDR3 DNA is TGTGCCAGCAGTTTAGGGGGCTCGAACACTGAAGCTTTCTTT. Amino acids: CASSLGGSNTEAFF.

This chain links TRBV6-5 with TRBJ2-7; 7 positions match TRBD2. J lost 3 bases, V lost 2 bases, and 4 bases had no gene match. Germline V gene data show CDR1 as MNHEY and CDR2 as SVGAGI. This CDR3 is built from 14 residues. The CDR3 sequence: CASSYPAGDYEQYF. CDR3 DNA: TGTGCCAGCAGTTACCCCGCGGGAGACTACGAGCAGTACTTC.

J is TRBJ1-2 and V is TRBV5-1, with D possibly being TRBD1 (5 bases). The germline gives CDR1 SGHRS, CDR2 YFSETQ. V was shortened by 0 bases and J by 4 bases, with 10 bases between the two germline ends. The CDR3 consists of 14 residues. The CDR3 sequence is CASSLGQSFYGYTF. DNA for the CDR3: TGCGCCAGCAGCTTGGGACAGTCTTTCTATGGCTACACCTTC.

The chain couples TRBV27 to TRBJ2-7, with 9 bases fitting TRBD2. After removal of 6 bases from V and 3 bases from J, the junction contained 9 bases not matched to a gene. The CDR3 runs to 15 residues. From germline, CDR1 is MNHEY and CDR2 SMNVEV (reference sequence). The CDR3 protein is CASSPAGGGGYEQYF. CDR3 nucleotides: TGTGCCAGCAGCCCCGCGGGGGGGGGCGGCTACGAGCAGTACTTC.

In this sample, this clone turned up a few times. The chain uses TRBV6-5 and TRBJ2-1, with TRBD1 matching 7 bases. The CDR3 contains 15 residues. The V segment lost 8 bases and the J segment 0 bases; nucleotides outside the gene matches: 7. In germline, CDR1 is MNHEY, CDR2 SVGAGI. The chain's CDR3 is CASHPGQSSYNEQFF. In DNA form, the CDR3 reads TGTGCCAGCCACCCGGGACAGAGCTCCTACAATGAGCAGTTCTTC.

V and J are TRBV6-5 and TRBJ1-2; D possibly corresponds to TRBD1 (5 bases). Trimming removed 9 bases from V and 6 bases from J, with 11 bases in between. The CDR3 spans 11 residues. Germline lookup yields CDR1 MNHEY and CDR2 SVGAGI. CDR3: CARQAENGYTF. In DNA, the CDR3 is TGTGCCAGACAGGCGGAGAATGGCTACACCTTC.

This rearrangement joins TRBV20-1 to TRBJ2-3; D ambiguous. V was cut by 6 bases and J by 8 bases, with 9 bases left in between. The CDR3 length is 10 residues. Looked up from germline, CDR1 is DFQATT and CDR2 is SNEGSKA (reference sequence). Written as DNA, the CDR3 is TGCAGTGCCGAGAGTGGTACGCAGTATTTT. Translating gives CSAESGTQYF.

The chain recombines TRBV11-3 with TRBJ1-6; D gene uncertain. Germline V lookup: CDR1 SGHNT, CDR2 YENEEA. The CDR3 has 13 amino acids. V shed 1 base and J shed 10 bases, with 8 bases lying between them. As DNA, the CDR3 is TGTGCCAGCAGCTTAGGCGTGAACTCACCCCTCCACTTT. Its protein product is CASSLGVNSPLHF.

The chain recombines TRBV25-1 with TRBJ1-2, with 12 bases aligning to TRBD1. Germline-derived CDR1 and CDR2 are MGHDK and SYGVNS. With V trimmed by 6 bases and J by 7 bases, 6 bases remained unmatched. CDR3 size: 14 residues. The CDR3 nucleotides are TGTGCCAGCAGGGGGGACAGGGGGCGCGGTGGCTACACCTTC. This encodes CASRGDRGRGGYTF.

This sequence joins TRBV5-6 and TRBJ1-1; tentatively, D is TRBD1 (5 bases). V was clipped by 4 bases and J by 0 bases, with 13 bases between them. The CDR3 consists of 15 residues. Germline CDR1 reads SGHDT; CDR2 reads YYEEEE. CDR3 nucleotides: TGTGCCAGCAGCCAAGACAGTTTCATGAACACTGAAGCTTTCTTT. It encodes CASSQDSFMNTEAFF.

This sequence joins TRBV30 and TRBJ2-2; 8 nucleotides align to TRBD1. The CDR3 is made up of 18 amino acids. The J segment lost 3 bases and the V segment lost 5 bases, leaving 17 bases of the junction unmatched. CDR1 is GTSNPN and CDR2 is SVGIG in the germline V gene (reference sequence). CDR3 protein: CAWGPVVKQGGYTGELFF. The DNA of the CDR3 is TGTGCCTGGGGCCCAGTTGTAAAACAGGGGGGTTACACCGGGGAGCTGTTTTTT. Looking up the rest from reference TRBV30 and TRBJ2-2 gives the full variable domain: SQTIHQWPATLVQPVGSPLSLECTVEGTSNPNLYWYRQAAGRGLQLLFYSVGIGQISSEVPQNLSASRPQDRQFILSSKKLLLSDSGFYLCAWGPVVKQGGYTGELFFGEGSRLTVL.

The rearrangement uses TRBV7-3 and TRBJ2-1; D is ambiguous. CDR1 SGHTA and CDR2 FQGTGA come from the germline V gene. V was cut by 0 bases and J by 5 bases, with 8 bases left in between. The CDR3 has 14 residues. The CDR3 spells CASSLTFTDNEQFF. DNA for the CDR3: TGTGCCAGCAGCTTAACGTTTACAGACAATGAGCAGTTCTTC. Filled out from reference TRBV7-3 and TRBJ2-1, the complete variable domain reads GAGVSQTPSNKVTEKGKYVELRCDPISGHTALYWYRQSLGQGPEFLIYFQGTGAADDSGLPNDRFFAVRPEGSVSTLKIQRTERGDSAVYLCASSLTFTDNEQFFGPGTRLTVL.

The gene calls are TRBV2 and TRBJ1-2, with 11 bases that match TRBD1. This CDR3 contains 14 residues. In germline, CDR1 is SNHLY, CDR2 FYNNEI. After removal of 7 bases from V and 7 bases from J, the junction contained 8 bases not matched to a gene. CDR3 loop: CASTFGQGAVGYTF. In DNA form, the CDR3 reads TGTGCCAGCACCTTCGGACAGGGGGCCGTTGGCTACACCTTC.

The chain couples TRBV6-1 to TRBJ1-3; D is uncertain. V was clipped by 5 bases and J by 8 bases, with 7 bases between them. Germline CDR1 MNHNS, CDR2 SASEGT. The CDR3 has 11 residues. CDR3 in amino acids: CASSLDYTIYF. The CDR3 DNA follows: TGTGCCAGCAGTTTAGACTACACCATATATTTT.

This chain connects TRBV6-1 to TRBJ2-6, with D possibly TRBD1 on 6 matching bases. Germline lookup yields CDR1 MNHNS and CDR2 SASEGT. Trimming pared 2 bases from V and 1 base from J, leaving 18 bases between. The CDR3 extends over 19 amino acids. The CDR3 protein is CASSERLWQGHSGANVLTF. The DNA for the CDR3 is TGTGCCAGCAGTGAAAGATTATGGCAGGGGCATTCTGGGGCCAACGTCCTGACTTTC.

CDR3: CASRAQANQPQHF. CDR3 in DNA: TGTGCCAGCAGGGCTCAGGCCAATCAGCCCCAGCATTTT. V usage is TRBV6-1 and J usage is TRBJ1-5; D gene unclear. Germline CDR1 reads MNHNS; CDR2 reads SASEGT. The ends were cut back, 6 bases at V and 3 bases at J, with 9 bases in the middle. CDR3 length: 13 amino acids.

In its sample, this clone was seen a few times. The V gene is TRBV5-1, the J gene TRBJ2-1; 9 positions agree with TRBD2. With V trimmed by 4 bases and J by 4 bases, 3 bases remained unmatched. CDR3 length: 14 amino acids. CDR1 SGHRS and CDR2 YFSETQ come from the germline V gene. In nucleotides, the CDR3 is TGCGCCAGCAGCGAGCGGGAGGATTACAATGAGCAGTTCTTC. Amino acid sequence: CASSEREDYNEQFF.